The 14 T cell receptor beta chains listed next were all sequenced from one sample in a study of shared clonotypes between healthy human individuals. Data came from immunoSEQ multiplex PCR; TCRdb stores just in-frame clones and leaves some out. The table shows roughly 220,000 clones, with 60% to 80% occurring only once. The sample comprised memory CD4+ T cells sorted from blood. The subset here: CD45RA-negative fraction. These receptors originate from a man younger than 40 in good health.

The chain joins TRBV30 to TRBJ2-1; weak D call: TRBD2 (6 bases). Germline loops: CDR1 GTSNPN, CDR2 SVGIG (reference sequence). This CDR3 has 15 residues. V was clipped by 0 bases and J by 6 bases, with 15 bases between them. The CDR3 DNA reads TGTGCCTGGAGTGTACTACTAGGGGAGGTCAATGAGCAGTTCTTC. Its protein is CAWSVLLGEVNEQFF.

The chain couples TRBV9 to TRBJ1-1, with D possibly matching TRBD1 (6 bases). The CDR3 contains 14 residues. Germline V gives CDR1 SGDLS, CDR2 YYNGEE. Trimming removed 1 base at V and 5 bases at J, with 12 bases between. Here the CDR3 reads CASSVTDRDTEAFF. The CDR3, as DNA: TGTGCCAGCAGCGTAACGGACAGAGATACTGAAGCTTTCTTT.

The CDR3 sequence is CATRARGSTGELFF. Here the CDR3 DNA reads TGTGCCACCCGGGCGAGGGGCTCAACCGGGGAGCTGTTTTTT. The chain is built from TRBV19 and TRBJ2-2; D assignment may be TRBD1 or TRBD2 (5 bases each). Germline CDR1 LNHDA, CDR2 SQIVND (reference sequence). Trimming took off 10 bases at V and 5 bases at J, with 17 bases between the two ends. This CDR3 contains 14 residues.

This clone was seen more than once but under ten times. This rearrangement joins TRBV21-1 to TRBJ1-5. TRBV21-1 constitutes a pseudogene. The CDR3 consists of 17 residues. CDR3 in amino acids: CASSPKLPGLSNQPQHF. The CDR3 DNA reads TGTGCCAGCAGCCCCAAACTCCCCGGGCTGAGCAATCAGCCCCAGCATTTT.

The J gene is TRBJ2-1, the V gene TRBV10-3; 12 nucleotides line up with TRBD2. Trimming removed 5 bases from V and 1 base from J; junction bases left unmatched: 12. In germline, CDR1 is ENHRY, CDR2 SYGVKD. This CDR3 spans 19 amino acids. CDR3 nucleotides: TGTGCCATCAGTTCCACGACTAGCGGGAGTTTCAGTTCCTACAATGAGCAGTTCTTC. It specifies CAISSTTSGSFSSYNEQFF.

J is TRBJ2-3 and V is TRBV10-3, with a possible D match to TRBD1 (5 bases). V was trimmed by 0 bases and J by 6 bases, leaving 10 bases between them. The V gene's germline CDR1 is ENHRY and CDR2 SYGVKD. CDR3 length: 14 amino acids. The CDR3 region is CAISESGAADTQYF. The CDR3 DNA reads TGTGCCATCAGTGAGTCTGGGGCTGCGGATACGCAGTATTTT.

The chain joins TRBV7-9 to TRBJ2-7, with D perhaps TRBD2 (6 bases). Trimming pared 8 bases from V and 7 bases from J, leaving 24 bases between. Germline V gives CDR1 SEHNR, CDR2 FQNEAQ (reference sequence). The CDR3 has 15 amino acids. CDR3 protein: CASLLALPESGEQYF. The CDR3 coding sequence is TGTGCCAGCCTCCTAGCGCTCCCTGAGAGTGGGGAGCAGTACTTC.

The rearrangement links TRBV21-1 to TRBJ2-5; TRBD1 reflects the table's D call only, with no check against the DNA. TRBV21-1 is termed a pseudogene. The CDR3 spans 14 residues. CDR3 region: CASRGTGGGETQYF. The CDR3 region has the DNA TGTGCCAGCAGAGGGACAGGCGGGGGAGAGACCCAGTACTTC.

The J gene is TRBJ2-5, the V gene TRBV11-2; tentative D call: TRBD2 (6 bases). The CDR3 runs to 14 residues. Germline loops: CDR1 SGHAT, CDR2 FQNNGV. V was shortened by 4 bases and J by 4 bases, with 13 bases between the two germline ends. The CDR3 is CASSYSSDRETQYF. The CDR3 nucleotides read TGTGCCAGCAGCTATTCTAGCGATCGAGAGACCCAGTACTTC.

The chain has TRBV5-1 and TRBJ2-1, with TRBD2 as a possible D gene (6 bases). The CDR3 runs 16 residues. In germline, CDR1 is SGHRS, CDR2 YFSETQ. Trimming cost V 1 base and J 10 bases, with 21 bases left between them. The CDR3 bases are TGCGCCAGCAGCTTGACTAGCACCTCCGTCCAGGTGGAGCAGTTCTTC. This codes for CASSLTSTSVQVEQFF.

As DNA, the CDR3 is TGTGCCAGCAGCTTAGGGCTAGCGGGAGCCGCAGATACGCAGTATTTT. It codes for CASSLGLAGAADTQYF. This chain uses TRBV7-6 with TRBJ2-3; 10 bases fit TRBD2. The germline CDR1 and CDR2 sequences are SGHVS and FNYEAQ. With V trimmed by 1 base and J by 4 bases, 5 bases remained unmatched. The CDR3 consists of 16 residues. Full variable domain (rest looked up from reference TRBV7-6 and TRBJ2-3): GAGVSQSPRYKVTKRGQDVALRCDPISGHVSLYWYRQALGQGPEFLTYFNYEAQQDKSGLPNDRFSAERPEGSISTLTIQRTEQRDSAMYRCASSLGLAGAADTQYFGPGTRLTVL.

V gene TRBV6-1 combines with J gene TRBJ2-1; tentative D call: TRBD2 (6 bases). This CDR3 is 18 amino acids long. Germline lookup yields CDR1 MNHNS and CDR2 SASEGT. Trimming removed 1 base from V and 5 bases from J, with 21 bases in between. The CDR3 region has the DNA TGTGCCAGCAGTGAAGAGTATAGAGGGAGACTAGGGCACAATGAGCAGTTCTTC. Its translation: CASSEEYRGRLGHNEQFF.

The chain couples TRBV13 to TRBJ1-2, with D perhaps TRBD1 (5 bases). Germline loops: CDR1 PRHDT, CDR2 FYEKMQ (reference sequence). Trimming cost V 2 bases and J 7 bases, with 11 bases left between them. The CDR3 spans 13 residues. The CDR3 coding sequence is TGTGCCAGCAGCTTACCCGGGACTAGTGGCTACACCTTC. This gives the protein CASSLPGTSGYTF.

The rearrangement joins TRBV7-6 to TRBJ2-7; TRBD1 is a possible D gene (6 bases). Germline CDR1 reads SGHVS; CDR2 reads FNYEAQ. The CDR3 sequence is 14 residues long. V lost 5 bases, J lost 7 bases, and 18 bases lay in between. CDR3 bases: TGTGCCAGCAGCCCTTATAGGGGGTACTTAGAGCAGTACTTC. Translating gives CASSPYRGYLEQYF.